A single sample is the source of the 10 T cell receptor beta chains below, sequenced in a study of graft-versus-host responses after intestinal transplantation. Produced via immunoSEQ multiplex PCR; TCRdb's table is partial and in-frame only. The table has fewer than 110,000 clones, approximately 86% seen once; the top ten hold 0.6% to 0.8%. These TCRs are of unknown antigen specificity. This specimen was unstimulated CD4+ T cells sorted from spleen or lymph node cells, taken before transplant. The source of these receptors is a human donor who was the organ donor for an intestinal transplant.

The chain links TRBV10-2 to TRBJ2-1; 9 nucleotides agree with TRBD2. The CDR3 covers 17 residues. Looked up from germline, CDR1 is WSHSY and CDR2 is SAAADI. V shed 2 bases, J shed 3 bases, and the junction held 8 bases outside the gene matches. The CDR3, as DNA: TGCGCCAGCAGTGAGCCGGAAGGACTAGCGTTCTACAATGAGCAGTTCTTC. It translates to CASSEPEGLAFYNEQFF.

The chain combines TRBV7-2 with TRBJ1-2; 10 positions match TRBD1. Trimming cost V 5 bases and J 4 bases; bases outside gene matches: 4. The CDR3 covers 14 residues. CDR1 is SGHTA and CDR2 is FQGNSA in the germline V gene. CDR3: CASSRQGAGYGYTF. The CDR3 DNA sequence: TGTGCCAGCAGCCGACAGGGGGCAGGCTATGGCTACACCTTC.

The chain couples TRBV4-1 to TRBJ1-5; TRBD1 aligns across 9 bases. Germline V gene sequence: CDR1 MGHRA, CDR2 YSYEKL. The CDR3 loop spans 16 amino acids. V trimming: 3 bases; J trimming: 2 bases; junction bases outside the gene matches: 5. CDR3 in amino acids: CASSHRGQGGNQPQHF. In nucleotides, the CDR3 is TGCGCCAGCAGCCACCGGGGACAGGGAGGCAATCAGCCCCAGCATTTT.

The genes are TRBV6-5 and TRBJ2-1; D is perhaps TRBD2 (7 bases). CDR3 size: 14 residues. Between the trimmed V and J ends, which lost 6 bases and 2 bases, there was a span of 11 bases. CDR1 is MNHEY and CDR2 is SVGAGI in the germline V gene. CDR3 sequence: CASRGRGAYNEQFF. The CDR3 nucleotides read TGTGCCAGCAGGGGGAGGGGGGCCTACAATGAGCAGTTCTTC.

This clone appeared a single time. V usage is TRBV10-3 and J usage is TRBJ1-2; 7 bases agree with TRBD1. J was trimmed by 5 bases and V by 2 bases; bases with no gene match: 8. CDR1 ENHRY and CDR2 SYGVKD come from the germline V gene. The CDR3 length is 15 residues. The CDR3 bases are TGTGCCATCAGTGAGAGTGACAGGGCGCTATATGGCTACACCTTC. Its translation is CAISESDRALYGYTF.

The V call is TRBV4-1, the J call TRBJ1-2, with D perhaps matching TRBD1 (6 bases). Germline V gene data show CDR1 as MGHRA and CDR2 as YSYEKL. V shed 1 base and J shed 4 bases, with 19 bases lying between them. There are 17 residues in the CDR3. The CDR3 here is CASSQGPRGGPTYGYTF. CDR3 sequence (DNA): TGCGCCAGCAGCCAAGGGCCCCGGGGGGGCCCTACCTATGGCTACACCTTC.

The rearrangement links TRBV6-1 to TRBJ1-5, with D perhaps TRBD1 (5 bases). Germline CDR1 and CDR2: MNHNS and SASEGT. The CDR3 consists of 14 residues. V was pared by 7 bases and J by 4 bases, with 14 bases between. CDR3 residues: CASTGGRVNQPQHF. Written as DNA, the CDR3 is TGTGCCAGCACCGGGGGGAGGGTAAATCAGCCCCAGCATTTT.

On this clone itself: In the same sample, other DNA sequences code for this CDR3. The chain employs TRBV6-5 and TRBJ2-4; a possible D gene is TRBD2 (5 bases). The germline V gene encodes CDR1 MNHEY and CDR2 SVGAGI. V was shortened by 5 bases and J by 7 bases, with 12 bases between the two germline ends. The CDR3 is 13 residues long. The CDR3 protein is CASSVTSSNIQYF. CDR3 sequence (DNA): TGTGCCAGCAGTGTCACTAGTAGTAACATTCAGTACTTC.

The gene calls are TRBV7-3 and TRBJ2-1, with 11 bases lining up with TRBD2. Germline values: CDR1 SGHTA, CDR2 FQGTGA. This CDR3 has 14 residues. V was pared by 5 bases and J by 9 bases, with 6 bases of the junction left unmatched. The DNA of the CDR3 is TGTGCCAGCAGCAGAACCGGGACTAGCGGTGAGCAGTTCTTC. This gives the protein CASSRTGTSGEQFF.

The rearrangement uses TRBV28 and TRBJ2-7; D is possibly TRBD1 (5 bases). CDR3 length: 13 residues. With 5 bases removed from V and 2 bases from J, the gap between germline ends came to 10 bases. CDR1 and CDR2 (germline): MDHEN, SYDVKM. The CDR3 reads CASSIDSAYEQYF. DNA of the CDR3: TGTGCCAGCAGTATCGACAGTGCCTACGAGCAGTACTTC.